Each of the 24 T cell receptor beta chains below was sequenced from the same sample in a study of T-cell reconstitution after alpha-beta-depleted transplantation in children. For TCRbeta, the library was prepared with unique molecular identifiers. TCRdb fed the PCR reads into MiXCR, producing one record per CDR3 protein. This sample has approximately 650,000 distinct CDR3 sequences; 13% occur once, and the top ten carry 0.75% to 0.85%. The sample here was PBMCs, taken before TCRalphabeta/CD19-depleted stem cell transplant. The source of these receptors is a girl aged 2 to 10 with congenital amegakaryocytic thrombocytopenia, due to receive a stem cell transplant.

This clonotype was detected ten times or more. The V call is TRBV24-1, the J call TRBJ2-1; D remains ambiguous. CDR1 KGHDR and CDR2 SFDVKD come from the germline V gene. The V end lost 3 bases, the J end lost 3 bases, and 14 bases lay between the germline ends. This CDR3 region has 16 residues. CDR3 bases: TGTGCCACCAGTGATGGCCGGCGGCCAATCTACAATGAGCAGTTCTTC. It codes for CATSDGRRPIYNEQFF.

The V gene is TRBV18, the J gene TRBJ1-1; D is ambiguous. Trimming removed 5 bases at V and 0 bases at J, with 10 bases between. This CDR3 has 14 amino acids. Germline CDR1 and CDR2: KGHSH and LQKENI. In DNA, the CDR3 is TGTGCCAGCTCAAGCCGGGATCTGAACACTGAAGCTTTCTTT. Translation gives CASSSRDLNTEAFF.

This chain connects TRBV3-1 to TRBJ2-1, with D unclear. This CDR3 is 15 amino acids long. In germline, CDR1 is LGHDT, CDR2 YNNKEL (reference sequence). Trimming took 1 base from V and 8 from J, leaving 15 bases between them. CDR3 region: CASSQGSAFRDEQFF. The CDR3, as DNA: TGTGCCAGCAGCCAAGGCTCAGCGTTTAGGGATGAGCAGTTCTTC.

V is TRBV9 and J is TRBJ2-7; D unclear. This CDR3 is built from 13 residues. V dropped 0 bases and J dropped 3 bases, with 7 bases sitting between them. Germline V lookup: CDR1 SGDLS, CDR2 YYNGEE. The CDR3 sequence is CASSVAAGYEQYF. DNA of the CDR3: TGTGCCAGCAGCGTAGCGGCCGGCTACGAGCAGTACTTC.

This clonotype was found many times. The gene calls are TRBV20-1 and TRBJ1-5; D ambiguous. Germline lookup yields CDR1 DFQATT and CDR2 SNEGSKA (reference sequence). V was trimmed by 2 bases and J by 4 bases, leaving 9 bases between them. CDR3 length equals 13 residues. CDR3 DNA sequence: TGCAGTGCTAGATCGAAAGGGAATCAGCCCCAGCATTTT. Translating gives CSARSKGNQPQHF.

This clonotype was counted many times. The chain employs TRBV20-1 and TRBJ2-3; D may correspond to TRBD1 or TRBD2 (6 bases each). Germline V CDR1 and CDR2: DFQATT, SNEGSKA (reference sequence). There are 13 residues in the CDR3. V was shortened by 2 bases and J by 4 bases, with 10 bases between the two germline ends. The CDR3 DNA reads as TGCAGTGCTAGAAGGGGGGCGTCAGATACGCAGTATTTT. Its translation: CSARRGASDTQYF.

This clonotype was detected a few times. The chain uses TRBV20-1 and TRBJ2-7; no clear D. This CDR3 spans 19 amino acids. The V end lost 2 bases, the J end lost 2 bases, and 28 bases lay between the germline ends. Germline V CDR1 and CDR2: DFQATT, SNEGSKA (reference sequence). The CDR3 nucleotides are TGCAGTGCTAGACAGTTCCCTACAGCCACCCACCATATCACCTACGAGCAGTACTTC. Residues: CSARQFPTATHHITYEQYF.

This clonotype was counted many times. This chain joins TRBV12-3 or TRBV12-4 and TRBJ2-2; TRBD1 matches 9 bases. The CDR3 loop spans 16 amino acids. Unmatched junction bases numbered 6, after V lost 5 bases and J lost 2 bases. The CDR3 coding sequence is TGTGCCAGCAGTCGAAGACAGGGGGTAAACACCGGGGAGCTGTTTTTT. Its translation is CASSRRQGVNTGELFF.

In its sample, this clonotype was seen a few times. The V gene is TRBV11-2, the J gene TRBJ1-6, with TRBD1 as a possible D gene (6 bases). The ends were cut back, 1 base at V and 10 bases at J, with 17 bases in the middle. In germline, CDR1 is SGHAT, CDR2 FQNNGV. This CDR3 region has 16 residues. The CDR3 DNA sequence: TGTGCCAGCAGCTTAGTGGTCGGGGGGGCTGGCTCACCCCTCCACTTT. Protein: CASSLVVGGAGSPLHF. Filled out from reference TRBV11-2 and TRBJ1-6, the complete variable domain reads EAGVAQSPRYKIIEKRQSVAFWCNPISGHATLYWYQQILGQGPKLLIQFQNNGVVDDSQLPKDRFSAERLKGVDSTLKIQPAKLEDSAVYLCASSLVVGGAGSPLHFGNGTRLTVT.

The sample holds many counts of this clonotype. This sequence joins TRBV10-3 and TRBJ2-3; 13 nucleotides line up with TRBD2. This CDR3 contains 17 residues. Per germline, CDR1 ENHRY and CDR2 SYGVKD. Trimming took 0 bases from V and 4 from J; bases not matched to a gene: 4. CDR3 protein: CAISESETSGGPDTQYF. As DNA, the CDR3 is TGTGCCATCAGTGAGTCAGAGACTAGCGGGGGGCCAGATACGCAGTATTTT.

This clonotype was detected ten times or more. The chain links TRBV7-9 to TRBJ1-2; no firm D call. CDR3 length equals 11 residues. Germline CDR1 reads SEHNR; CDR2 reads FQNEAQ (reference sequence). Trimming removed 5 bases from V and 3 bases from J, with 4 bases in between. CDR3 protein: CASSPDYGYTF. DNA of the CDR3: TGTGCCAGCAGCCCGGACTATGGCTACACCTTC.

In its sample, this clonotype was seen a few times. This chain uses TRBV28 with TRBJ2-2; D may be TRBD2 (5 bases). V was trimmed by 2 bases and J by 5 bases, leaving 12 bases between them. The germline gives CDR1 MDHEN, CDR2 SYDVKM. The CDR3 is 15 amino acids. CDR3 in DNA: TGTGCCAGCAGTTTAATGAGGGCCGGAACCGGGGAGCTGTTTTTT. Protein product: CASSLMRAGTGELFF.

In the case of this clonotype: A much larger clone lies one base from this, so it may be a read error. The chain links TRBV20-1 to TRBJ2-1; 9 bases are shared with TRBD2. This CDR3 has 14 amino acids. In germline, CDR1 is DFQATT, CDR2 SNEGSKA (reference sequence). The CDR3 bases are TGCAGTGCTAGGGCGGGAGGGCCGGTTGATGAGGAGTTCTTC. It encodes CSARAGGPVDEEFF.

Many counts were recorded for this clonotype. This chain uses TRBV5-1 with TRBJ2-7, with TRBD1 identical over 10 bases. The ends lost 4 bases at V and 3 bases at J; junction bases unmatched: 4. In germline, CDR1 is SGHRS, CDR2 YFSETQ. There are 14 residues in the CDR3. This CDR3 is CASSKGQGIYEQYF. CDR3 DNA: TGCGCCAGCAGCAAGGGACAGGGGATCTACGAGCAGTACTTC.

The sample holds many counts of this clonotype. V and J are TRBV5-1 and TRBJ2-7, with no clear D. Per germline, CDR1 SGHRS and CDR2 YFSETQ. The V and J ends lost 0 bases and 4 bases respectively, with 8 bases between them. The CDR3 covers 13 residues. The CDR3 sequence: CASSLETDYEQYF. The DNA of the CDR3 is TGCGCCAGCAGCTTGGAGACGGATTACGAGCAGTACTTC. Complete variable domain (other parts from reference TRBV5-1 and TRBJ2-7): KAGVTQTPRYLIKTRGQQVTLSCSPISGHRSVSWYQQTPGQGLQFLFEYFSETQRNKGNFPGRFSGRQFSNSRSEMNVSTLELGDSALYLCASSLETDYEQYFGPGTRLTVT.

CDR3 nucleotide sequence: TGCGCCAGCAGCTTGTATGCCGGCCCGAACACCGGGGAGCTGTTTTTT. Amino acids: CASSLYAGPNTGELFF. The rearrangement uses TRBV5-1 and TRBJ2-2; D is unresolved. V lost 1 base and J 0 bases, leaving 10 bases between the germline ends. The CDR3 length is 16 residues. Per germline, CDR1 SGHRS and CDR2 YFSETQ.

There are many counts of this clonotype. The V call is TRBV20-1, the J call TRBJ2-4; 7 bases are shared with TRBD2. This CDR3 spans 15 amino acids. Germline V CDR1 and CDR2: DFQATT, SNEGSKA (reference sequence). V shed 0 bases and J 5 bases; nucleotides not matched to a gene: 7. The DNA of the CDR3 is TGCAGTGCTAGAGATCTAGCGGAGGACCAAAACATTCAGTACTTC. Its translation is CSARDLAEDQNIQYF.

Many counts were recorded for this clonotype. This chain uses TRBV29-1 with TRBJ2-7; TRBD2 agrees at 7 bases. This CDR3 is 14 amino acids long. V was pared by 3 bases and J by 5 bases, with 10 bases of the junction left unmatched. The V gene's germline CDR1 is SQVTM and CDR2 ANQGSEA. The CDR3 loop reads CSVERVGGPNEQYF. CDR3 DNA: TGCAGCGTTGAGCGGGTGGGAGGGCCAAACGAGCAGTACTTC.

At least ten counts were recorded for this clonotype. The CDR3 reads CSVEDGARSYGYTF. DNA of the CDR3: TGCAGCGTTGAAGACGGGGCGAGGAGCTATGGCTACACCTTC. The chain is built from TRBV29-1 and TRBJ1-2; maybe TRBD1 (5 bases). Germline CDR1 reads SQVTM; CDR2 reads ANQGSEA. The CDR3 consists of 14 residues. V lost 0 bases and J 4 bases, leaving 12 bases between the germline ends.

The chain has TRBV7-2 and TRBJ2-7; the match to TRBD2 covers 9 bases. CDR3 length equals 15 residues. The germline V gene encodes CDR1 SGHTA and CDR2 FQGNSA. With V trimmed by 3 bases and J by 3 bases, 6 bases remained unmatched. The CDR3 loop reads CASSFELAGNYEQYF. The CDR3 nucleotides read TGTGCCAGCAGCTTTGAGCTAGCGGGAAACTACGAGCAGTACTTC.

The chain recombines TRBV7-9 with TRBJ2-1, with D perhaps TRBD2 (5 bases). V lost 2 bases and J 9 bases, leaving 17 bases between the germline ends. The CDR3 spans 15 residues. Germline CDR1 and CDR2: SEHNR and FQNEAQ (reference sequence). The CDR3 here is CASSLLAASSGEQFF. The DNA for the CDR3 is TGTGCCAGCAGCTTACTCGCGGCTAGCTCAGGTGAGCAGTTCTTC. Full variable domain (missing parts from reference TRBV7-9 and TRBJ2-1): DTGVSQNPRHKITKRGQNVTFRCDPISEHNRLYWYRQTLGQGPEFLTYFQNEAQLEKSRLLSDRFSAERPKGSFSTLEIQRTEQGDSAMYLCASSLLAASSGEQFFGPGTRLTVL.

The table lists this clonotype with a few counts. The rearrangement joins TRBV21-1 to TRBJ2-3; the table's TRBD1 call for D was not verified on the DNA. TRBV21-1 is described as a pseudogene. CDR3 length: 13 residues. Written as DNA, the CDR3 is TGTGCCAGCAGCAAGGGACACACAGATACGCAGTATTTT. The encoded protein is CASSKGHTDTQYF.

The chain carries TRBV10-3 and TRBJ2-1; 10 nucleotides line up with TRBD2. The CDR3 sequence is 14 residues long. The V gene's germline CDR1 is ENHRY and CDR2 SYGVKD. J was trimmed by 4 bases and V by 8 bases; bases with no gene match: 5. For the CDR3, the DNA is TGTGCCATCGCCGGGACTAGCGAGTACAATGAGCAGTTCTTC. Protein: CAIAGTSEYNEQFF.

This clonotype was seen a few times. V and J are TRBV7-7 and TRBJ2-3, with 9 bases lining up with TRBD2. CDR1 and CDR2 from the germline V gene are SSHAT and FNYEAQ (reference sequence). Losses at the gene ends were 5 bases for V and 2 bases for J; bases not matched to a gene: 8. The CDR3 runs to 16 residues. For the CDR3, the DNA is TGTGCCAGCAGCCCCCTAGCGGGATCCGTCACAGATACGCAGTATTTT. Translation: CASSPLAGSVTDTQYF.